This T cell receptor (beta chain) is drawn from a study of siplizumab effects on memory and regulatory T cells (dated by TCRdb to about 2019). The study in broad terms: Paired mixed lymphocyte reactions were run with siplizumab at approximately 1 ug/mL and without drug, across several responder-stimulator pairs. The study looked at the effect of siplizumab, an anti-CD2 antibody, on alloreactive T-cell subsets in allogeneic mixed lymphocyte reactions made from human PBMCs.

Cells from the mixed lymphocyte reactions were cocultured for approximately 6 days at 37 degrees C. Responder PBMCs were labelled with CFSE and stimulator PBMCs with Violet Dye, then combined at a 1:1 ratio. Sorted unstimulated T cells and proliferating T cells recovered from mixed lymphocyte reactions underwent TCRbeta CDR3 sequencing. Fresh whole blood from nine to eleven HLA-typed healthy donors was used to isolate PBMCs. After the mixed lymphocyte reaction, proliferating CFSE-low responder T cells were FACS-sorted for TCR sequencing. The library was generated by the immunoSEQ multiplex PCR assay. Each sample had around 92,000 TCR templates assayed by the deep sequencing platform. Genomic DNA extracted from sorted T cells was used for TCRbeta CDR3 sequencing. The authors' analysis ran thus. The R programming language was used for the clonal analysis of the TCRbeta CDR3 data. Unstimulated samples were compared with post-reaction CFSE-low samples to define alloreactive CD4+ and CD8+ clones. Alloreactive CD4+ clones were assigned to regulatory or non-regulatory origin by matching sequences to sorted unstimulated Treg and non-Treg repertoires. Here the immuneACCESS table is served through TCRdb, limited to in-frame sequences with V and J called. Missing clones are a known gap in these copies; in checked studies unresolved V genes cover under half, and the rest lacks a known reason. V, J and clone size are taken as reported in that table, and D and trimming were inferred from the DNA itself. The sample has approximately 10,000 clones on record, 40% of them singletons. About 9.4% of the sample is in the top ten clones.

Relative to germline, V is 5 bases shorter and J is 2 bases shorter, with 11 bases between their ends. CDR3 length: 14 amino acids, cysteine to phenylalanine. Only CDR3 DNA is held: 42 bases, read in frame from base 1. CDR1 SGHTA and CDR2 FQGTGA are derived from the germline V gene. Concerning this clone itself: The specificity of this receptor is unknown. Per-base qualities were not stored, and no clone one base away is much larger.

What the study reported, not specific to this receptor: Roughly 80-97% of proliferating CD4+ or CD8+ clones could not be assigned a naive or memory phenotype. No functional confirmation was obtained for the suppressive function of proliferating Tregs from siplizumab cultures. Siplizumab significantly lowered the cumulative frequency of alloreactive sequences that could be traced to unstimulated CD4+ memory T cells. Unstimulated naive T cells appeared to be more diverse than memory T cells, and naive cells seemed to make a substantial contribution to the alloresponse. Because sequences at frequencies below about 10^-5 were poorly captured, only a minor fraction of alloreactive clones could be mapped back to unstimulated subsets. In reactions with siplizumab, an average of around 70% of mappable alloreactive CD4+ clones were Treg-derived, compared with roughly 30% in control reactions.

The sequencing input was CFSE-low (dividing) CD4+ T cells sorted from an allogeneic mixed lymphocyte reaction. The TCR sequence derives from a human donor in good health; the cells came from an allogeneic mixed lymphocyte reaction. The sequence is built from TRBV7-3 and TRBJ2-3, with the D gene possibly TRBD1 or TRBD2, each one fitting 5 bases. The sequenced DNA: TGTGCCAGCAGCCGTGGGACGATCACAGATACGCAGTATTTT. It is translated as CASSRGTITDTQYF.